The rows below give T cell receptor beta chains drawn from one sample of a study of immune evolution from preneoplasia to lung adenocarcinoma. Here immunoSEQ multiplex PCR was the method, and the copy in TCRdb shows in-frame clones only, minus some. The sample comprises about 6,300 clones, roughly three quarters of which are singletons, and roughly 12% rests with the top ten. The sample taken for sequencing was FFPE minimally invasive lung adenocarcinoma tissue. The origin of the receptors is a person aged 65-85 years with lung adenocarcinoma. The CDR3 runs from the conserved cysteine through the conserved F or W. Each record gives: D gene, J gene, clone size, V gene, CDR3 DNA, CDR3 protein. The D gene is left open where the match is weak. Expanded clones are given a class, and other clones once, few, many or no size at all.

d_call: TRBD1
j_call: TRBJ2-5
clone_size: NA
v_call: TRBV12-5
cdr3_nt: TGTGCTAGTGGCCGTGACAGGGTTGGGACCCAGTACTTC
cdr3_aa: CASGRDRVGTQYF

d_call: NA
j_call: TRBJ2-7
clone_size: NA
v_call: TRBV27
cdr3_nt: TGTGCCAGCAGTTTACCCGGGTCCTACGAGCAGTACTTC
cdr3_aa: CASSLPGSYEQYF

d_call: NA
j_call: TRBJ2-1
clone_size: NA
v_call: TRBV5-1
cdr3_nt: TGCGCCAGCAGCTTGGAGGCCTACTCCTACAATGAGCAGTTCTTC
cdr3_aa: CASSLEAYSYNEQFF

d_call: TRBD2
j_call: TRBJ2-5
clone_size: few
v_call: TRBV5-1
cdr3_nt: TGCGCCAGCCGGAACAGCGGGGGGGCTTTTGAGACCCAGTACTTC
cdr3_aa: CASRNSGGAFETQYF

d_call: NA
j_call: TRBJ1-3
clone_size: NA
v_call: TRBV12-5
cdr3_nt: TGTGCTAGTGGCCCCGGGGACACCGGAAACACCATATATTTT
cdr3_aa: CASGPGDTGNTIYF

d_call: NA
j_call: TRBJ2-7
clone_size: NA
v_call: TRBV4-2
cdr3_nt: TGTGCCAGCAGCCAAGATAGACAGGTACGCTACGAGCAGTACTTC
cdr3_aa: CASSQDRQVRYEQYF

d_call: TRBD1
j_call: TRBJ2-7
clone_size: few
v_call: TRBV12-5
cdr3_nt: TGTGCTAGTGGTTTGGGGACAGGGAACTACGAGCAGTACTTC
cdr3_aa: CASGLGTGNYEQYF

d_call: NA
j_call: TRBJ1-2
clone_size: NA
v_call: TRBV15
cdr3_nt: TGTGCCACCAGCCCTAGCTCGGGAAGGGGCTACACCTTC
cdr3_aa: CATSPSSGRGYTF

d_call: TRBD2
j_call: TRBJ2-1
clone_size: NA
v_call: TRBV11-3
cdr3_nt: TGTGCCAGCAGCTTAGGCGCTAGCGGGAATAATGAGCAGTTCTTC
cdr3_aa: CASSLGASGNNEQFF

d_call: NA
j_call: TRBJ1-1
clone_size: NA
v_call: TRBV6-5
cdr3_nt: TGTGCCAGCTCCCCTATCCTCCTTCAGCTCACTGAAGCTTTCTTT
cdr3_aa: CASSPILLQLTEAFF

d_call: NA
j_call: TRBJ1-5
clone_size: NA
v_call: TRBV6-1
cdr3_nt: TGTGCCAGCAGGACGGAGAGCAATCAGCCCCAGCATTTT
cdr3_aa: CASRTESNQPQHF

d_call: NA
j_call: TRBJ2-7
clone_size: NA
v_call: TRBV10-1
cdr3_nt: TGCGCCAGCAGCCTACAAGGAGGAGTGCAGTACTTC
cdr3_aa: CASSLQGGVQYF

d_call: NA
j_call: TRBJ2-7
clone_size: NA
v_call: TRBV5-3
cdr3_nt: TGTGCCAGCAGCGATAGCGGATCCTACGAGCAGTACTTC
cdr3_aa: CASSDSGSYEQYF

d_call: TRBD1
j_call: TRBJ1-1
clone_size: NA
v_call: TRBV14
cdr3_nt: TGTGCCAGCAGCCCGGACAGGGGGCGTGAAGCTTTCTTT
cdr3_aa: CASSPDRGREAFF

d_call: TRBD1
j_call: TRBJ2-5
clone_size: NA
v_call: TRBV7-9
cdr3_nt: TGTGCCAGCAGCCCTTGGGGACAGCAAGAGACCCAGTACTTC
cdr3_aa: CASSPWGQQETQYF

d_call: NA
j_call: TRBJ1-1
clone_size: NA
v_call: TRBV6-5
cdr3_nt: TGTGCCGCCCGACCCGAAGGGAGTCCCACTGAAGCTTTCTTT
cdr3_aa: CAARPEGSPTEAFF

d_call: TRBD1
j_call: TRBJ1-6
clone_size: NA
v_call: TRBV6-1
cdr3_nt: TGTGCCAGCAGCCTGGGACAGCTTAATTCACCCCTCCACTTT
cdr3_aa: CASSLGQLNSPLHF

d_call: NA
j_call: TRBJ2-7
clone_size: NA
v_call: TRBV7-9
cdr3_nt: TGTGCCAGCAGCTTAGACAGTGCCTACGAGCAGTACTTC
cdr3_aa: CASSLDSAYEQYF

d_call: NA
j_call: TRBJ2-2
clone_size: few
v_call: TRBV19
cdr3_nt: TGTGCCAGTAGTATTGCCAGGGGATCAAACACCGGGGAGCTGTTTTTT
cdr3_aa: CASSIARGSNTGELFF

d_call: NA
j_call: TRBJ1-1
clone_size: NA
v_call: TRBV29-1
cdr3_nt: TGCAGCGGGATCTTGGGGTTGGGGACTGAAGCTTTCTTT
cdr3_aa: CSGILGLGTEAFF

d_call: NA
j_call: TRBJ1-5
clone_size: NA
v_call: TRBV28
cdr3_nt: TGTGCCAGCAGTTTTGGTCGGAGCAATCAGCCCCAGCATTTT
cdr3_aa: CASSFGRSNQPQHF

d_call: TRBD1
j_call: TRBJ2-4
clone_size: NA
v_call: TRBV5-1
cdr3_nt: TGCGCCAGCAGCCAAGCCGGGACAGCTAAAAACATTCAGTACTTC
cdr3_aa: CASSQAGTAKNIQYF

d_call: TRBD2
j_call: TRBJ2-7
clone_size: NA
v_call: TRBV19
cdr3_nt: TGTGCCAGTAGTCAAGGACTAGCGGGGGCATATGAGCAGTACTTC
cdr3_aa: CASSQGLAGAYEQYF

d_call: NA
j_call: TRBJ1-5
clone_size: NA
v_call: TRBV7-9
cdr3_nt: NA
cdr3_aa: CASSTSGGGNQPQHF

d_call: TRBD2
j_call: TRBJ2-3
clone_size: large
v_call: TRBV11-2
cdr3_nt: TGTGCCAGCAGCGAGGGACTAGCGACCGATACGCAGTATTTT
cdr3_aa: CASSEGLATDTQYF

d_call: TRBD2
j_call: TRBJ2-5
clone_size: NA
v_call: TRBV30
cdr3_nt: TGTGCCTGGAGTACTAGCGGGAAGTTTGGGGAGACCCAGTACTTC
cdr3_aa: CAWSTSGKFGETQYF

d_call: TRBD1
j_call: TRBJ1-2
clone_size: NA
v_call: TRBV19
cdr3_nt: TGTGCCAGTAGTCCCGACAGGGGCTATGGCTACACCTTC
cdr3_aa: CASSPDRGYGYTF